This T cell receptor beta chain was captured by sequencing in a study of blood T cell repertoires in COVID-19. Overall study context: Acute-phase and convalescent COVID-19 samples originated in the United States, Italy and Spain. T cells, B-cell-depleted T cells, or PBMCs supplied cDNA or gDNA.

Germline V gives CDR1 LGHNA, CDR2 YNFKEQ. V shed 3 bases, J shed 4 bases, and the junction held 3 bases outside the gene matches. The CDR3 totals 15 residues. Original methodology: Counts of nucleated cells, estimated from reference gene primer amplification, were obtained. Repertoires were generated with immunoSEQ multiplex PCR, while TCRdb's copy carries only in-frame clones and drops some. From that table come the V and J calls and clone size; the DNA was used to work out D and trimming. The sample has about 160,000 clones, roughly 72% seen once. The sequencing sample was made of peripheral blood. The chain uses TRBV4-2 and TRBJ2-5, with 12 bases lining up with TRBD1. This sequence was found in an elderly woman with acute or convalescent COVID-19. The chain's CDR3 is CASSQGQGARETQYF. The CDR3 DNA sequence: TGTGCCAGCAGCCAGGGACAGGGGGCGAGAGAGACCCAGTACTTC.